This T cell receptor beta chain is from a study of blood T cells in healthy people across ages. The sample holds one count of this clonotype. Its antigen is as yet unknown. Using a J-beta primer mix together with a sample-barcoded 5' primer, a second PCR was run for roughly 6 to 11 cycles. TCRdb ran MiXCR on the 5' RACE reads and lists one entry per CDR3 protein. The sample includes approximately 800,000 distinct CDR3 sequences, about 62% of them seen just once. Points from the study as a whole: From one million sequenced T cells, diversity estimates were lower bounds.

CDR1 SGDLS and CDR2 YYNGEE come from the germline V gene. The CDR3 runs 17 residues. Trimming stripped 4 bases from V and 0 bases from J, with 17 bases between. The TCR sequence derives from a man between 25 and 39 years old in good health. The rearrangement links TRBV9 to TRBJ1-5; D might be TRBD1 (5 bases). Sequencing used blood. The CDR3 sequence: CASSPSGTAYSNQPQHF. DNA for the CDR3: TGTGCCAGCAGCCCATCGGGGACGGCATATAGCAATCAGCCCCAGCATTTT.